These T cell receptor beta chains were read from a single sample in a study of blood T cells in healthy people across ages. TCRdb re-analysed the 5' RACE reads in MiXCR, keeping a single row per CDR3 protein. The sample contains some 1.5 million distinct CDR3 sequences, under 30% of which appear only once. Specimen: blood. The receptors were sampled from a woman in her twenties or thirties in good health. The CDR3 runs from the conserved cysteine through the conserved F or W. Each record gives: CDR3 length, J gene, clone size, D gene, V gene, CDR3 protein, CDR3 DNA. The D gene is left open where the match is weak. Clone size is stated in some rows and not others, as once, few, many or a class when expanded.

15 | TRBJ1-2 | few | NA | TRBV25-1 | CASSEGRGANYGYTF | TGTGCCAGCAGTGAGGGGCGGGGAGCTAACTATGGCTACACCTTC
14 | TRBJ2-7 | NA | TRBD2 | TRBV20-1 | CSAGVAGGPFEQYF | TGCAGTGCAGGGGTAGCGGGAGGGCCTTTCGAGCAGTACTTC
20 | TRBJ2-1 | NA | TRBD2 | TRBV5-5 | CASTFAAGGPNVAGGHEQFF | TGTGCCAGCACGTTTGCTGCGGGGGGGCCGAACGTAGCGGGAGGCCATGAGCAGTTCTTC
12 | TRBJ1-2 | NA | NA | TRBV7-2 | CASSFRQYGYTF | TGTGCCAGCAGCTTTAGGCAGTATGGCTACACCTTC
14 | TRBJ1-2 | NA | NA | TRBV7-9 | CASTDHRDNYGYTF | TGTGCCAGCACAGACCACAGAGATAACTATGGCTACACCTTC
14 | TRBJ2-5 | few | TRBD1 | TRBV20-1 | CSARDVRGQETQYF | TGCAGTGCTAGAGATGTCAGGGGGCAAGAGACCCAGTACTTC
13 | TRBJ2-2 | NA | NA | TRBV20-1 | CSASIRENGELFF | TGCAGTGCTAGTATACGGGAGAACGGGGAGCTGTTTTTT
15 | TRBJ1-1 | NA | NA | TRBV12-3/TRBV12-4 | CASSPSGYGNTEAFF | TGTGCCAGCAGTCCCTCGGGATACGGGAACACTGAAGCTTTCTTT
16 | TRBJ2-3 | few | NA | TRBV7-9 | CASSPPRRSGTDTQYF | TGTGCCAGCAGCCCCCCCCGTCGGAGTGGCACAGATACGCAGTATTTT
13 | TRBJ1-3 | few | NA | TRBV5-1 | CASSLDGLNTIYF | TGCGCCAGCAGCCTGGACGGGTTAAACACCATATATTTT
14 | TRBJ1-2 | once | TRBD1 | TRBV7-3 | CASSSGTGTDGYTF | TGTGCCAGCAGCTCCGGGACAGGGACGGATGGCTACACCTTC
15 | TRBJ2-1 | few | TRBD2 | TRBV20-1 | CSAEKAGASYNEQFF | TGCAGTGCTGAGAAAGCGGGGGCCTCCTACAATGAGCAGTTCTTC
14 | TRBJ2-7 | NA | NA | TRBV11-3 | CASSPPGVDYEQYF | TGTGCCAGCAGCCCTCCGGGGGTCGATTACGAGCAGTACTTC
15 | TRBJ1-1 | few | NA | TRBV12-3/TRBV12-4 | CASSLGTGYYTEAFF | TGTGCCAGCAGTTTAGGGACGGGGTACTACACTGAAGCTTTCTTT
15 | TRBJ1-2 | NA | TRBD1 | TRBV4-3 | CASSHPDRDAYGYTF | TGCGCCAGCAGCCACCCAGACAGGGACGCCTATGGCTACACCTTC
14 | TRBJ2-1 | NA | TRBD1 | TRBV4-1 | CASSQAGTGREQFF | TGCGCCAGCAGCCAAGCCGGGACAGGGCGTGAGCAGTTCTTC
14 | TRBJ2-7 | few | NA | TRBV7-9 | CASNGRDSALEQYF | TGTGCCAGCAACGGGCGGGACTCGGCCTTGGAGCAGTACTTC
13 | TRBJ2-3 | many | NA | TRBV7-8 | CASSLVVADTQYF | TGTGCCAGCAGCTTAGTGGTTGCCGATACGCAGTATTTT
13 | TRBJ2-7 | many | TRBD1 | TRBV11-2 | CASSLDRVAEQYF | TGTGCCAGCAGTTTGGACAGGGTCGCCGAGCAGTACTTC
13 | TRBJ1-6 | many | NA | TRBV7-9 | CASSLWENSPLHF | TGTGCCAGCAGCTTATGGGAGAATTCACCCCTCCACTTT
16 | TRBJ2-6 | NA | NA | TRBV2 | CASSEARGYGANVLTF | TGTGCCAGCAGTGAAGCGCGAGGATATGGGGCCAACGTCCTGACTTTC
12 | TRBJ2-7 | few | TRBD2 | TRBV12-3/TRBV12-4 | CASRQGLARQYF | TGTGCCAGCAGGCAAGGACTAGCCCGGCAGTACTTC
14 | TRBJ2-1 | few | TRBD1 | TRBV5-1 | CASSVGQRYNEQFF | TGCGCCAGCAGCGTGGGACAGAGGTACAATGAGCAGTTCTTC
15 | TRBJ1-2 | NA | NA | TRBV11-2 | CASSSYRDSGYGYTF | TGTGCCAGCAGCTCTTACCGGGACTCGGGCTATGGCTACACCTTC
14 | TRBJ2-5 | many | TRBD2 | TRBV9 | CASSALAGKETQYF | TGTGCCAGCAGCGCCCTAGCGGGGAAAGAGACCCAGTACTTC
18 | TRBJ2-3 | NA | TRBD2 | TRBV7-2 | CASSLGGRLAGGTDTQYF | TGTGCCAGCAGCTTAGGGGGTAGGCTAGCGGGAGGAACAGATACGCAGTATTTT
18 | TRBJ2-1 | NA | TRBD2 | TRBV5-1 | CASSLEVPAGRAYNEQFF | TGCGCCAGCAGCTTGGAGGTCCCAGCGGGAAGGGCTTACAATGAGCAGTTCTTC
14 | TRBJ2-2 | NA | NA | TRBV6-5 | CTSKNRVQVGELFF | TGTACCAGCAAAAACAGGGTTCAAGTCGGGGAGCTGTTTTTT
16 | TRBJ2-5 | many | NA | TRBV5-1 | CASSEGGEQYQETQYF | TGCGCCAGCAGCGAAGGGGGGGAACAATACCAAGAGACCCAGTACTTC
14 | TRBJ2-7 | NA | NA | TRBV9 | CASSGRVSPYEQYF | TGTGCCAGCAGCGGGCGCGTAAGCCCCTACGAGCAGTACTTC
15 | TRBJ1-2 | NA | NA | TRBV9 | CASSVVSSSLRGYTF | TGTGCCAGCAGCGTAGTTAGCAGCTCCCTTCGCGGCTACACCTTC
15 | TRBJ1-6 | NA | NA | TRBV4-1 | CASSQAGEGNSPLHF | TGCGCCAGCAGCCAAGCGGGGGAGGGTAATTCACCCCTCCACTTT